The 11 T cell receptor beta chains given below trace back to one sample, sequenced in a study of blood T cell repertoires in COVID-19. The repertoire was sequenced with immunoSEQ multiplex PCR; TCRdb's copy has only in-frame clones and lacks some. This table holds more than 150,000 clones, roughly 88% found once. The sample comprised PBMCs or T cells enriched from blood (not recorded which). Receptors were obtained from a woman in her fifties or sixties who had recovered from COVID-19.

The chain has TRBV11-2 and TRBJ2-3; 12 nucleotides agree with TRBD2. The CDR3 consists of 16 residues. Per germline, CDR1 SGHAT and CDR2 FQNNGV. J gave up 4 bases and V 0 bases, and 2 bases lay outside the gene matches. The CDR3 sequence: CASSLEPSGGADTQYF. CDR3 in DNA: TGTGCCAGCAGCTTAGAACCTAGCGGGGGGGCAGATACGCAGTATTTT.

V is TRBV19 and J is TRBJ2-1; 9 positions agree with TRBD1. V shed 10 bases, J shed 0 bases, and the junction held 7 bases outside the gene matches. Germline V gene lookup returns CDR1 LNHDA and CDR2 SQIVND (reference sequence). The CDR3 sequence is 15 residues long. For the CDR3, the DNA is TGTGCCACACGGACAGGGGACAGCTCCTACAATGAGCAGTTCTTC. Amino acid sequence: CATRTGDSSYNEQFF.

The gene calls are TRBV6-5 and TRBJ2-5, with 9 bases identical to TRBD1. CDR3 length equals 13 residues. CDR1 and CDR2 from the germline V gene are MNHEY and SVGAGI. The V gene end was trimmed by 6 bases and the J gene end by 6 bases; junction bases not matched to a gene: 5. CDR3 region: CASSGGQGKTQYF. DNA for the CDR3: TGTGCCAGCAGCGGAGGACAGGGGAAGACCCAGTACTTC.

The chain is built from TRBV18 and TRBJ1-5; 7 bases match TRBD1. This CDR3 contains 14 residues. Germline lookup yields CDR1 KGHSH and CDR2 LQKENI. J was trimmed by 7 bases and V by 6 bases; bases with no gene match: 9. CDR3 sequence (DNA): TGTGCCAGCTCTGGCGACAGGGTTTGGCAGCCCCAGCATTTT. It codes for CASSGDRVWQPQHF.

The V call is TRBV9, the J call TRBJ1-2; 8 positions agree with TRBD1. The germline CDR1 and CDR2 sequences are SGDLS and YYNGEE. The V segment lost 0 bases and the J segment 1 base; nucleotides outside the gene matches: 8. There are 17 residues in the CDR3. This CDR3 is CASSVGGQAMFNYGYTF. DNA for the CDR3: TGTGCCAGCAGCGTAGGGGGACAGGCTATGTTTAACTATGGCTACACCTTC. The complete variable domain, with remaining parts taken from reference TRBV9 and TRBJ1-2, reads DSGVTQTPKHLITATGQRVTLRCSPRSGDLSVYWYQQSLDQGLQFLIQYYNGEERAKGNILERFSAQQFPDLHSELNLSSLELGDSALYFCASSVGGQAMFNYGYTFGSGTRLTVV.

The chain employs TRBV5-6 and TRBJ2-5; TRBD2 might be the D (5 bases). Germline CDR1 is SGHDT and CDR2 is YYEEEE. V was clipped by 4 bases and J by 5 bases, with 12 bases between them. There are 13 residues in the CDR3. CDR3 sequence (DNA): TGTGCCAGCAGCCCAGAGGGAGCGGAGACCCAGTACTTC. Translated, it gives CASSPEGAETQYF.

V gene TRBV6-5 combines with J gene TRBJ2-3, with TRBD2 matching 12 bases. The V gene end was trimmed by 5 bases and the J gene end by 1 base; junction bases not matched to a gene: 1. CDR1 is MNHEY, CDR2 SVGAGI, per germline. This CDR3 comprises 15 residues. The CDR3 nucleotides read TGTGCCAGCAGTCGACTAGCGGGGGGCACAGATACGCAGTATTTT. It translates to CASSRLAGGTDTQYF.

This clone appeared a few times. The rearrangement uses TRBV10-3 and TRBJ1-2; 7 bases fit TRBD1. CDR1 ENHRY and CDR2 SYGVKD come from the germline V gene. The CDR3 contains 15 residues. V trimming: 6 bases; J trimming: 4 bases; junction bases outside the gene matches: 11. The CDR3 loop reads CAISNLLTGLYGYTF. The CDR3 bases are TGTGCCATCAGCAACCTTTTGACAGGGCTCTATGGCTACACCTTC.

The rearrangement uses TRBV11-2 and TRBJ1-5; D remains unclear. The germline V and J ends were trimmed by 4 bases and 7 bases, with 11 bases remaining between them. The CDR3 length is 13 residues. The V gene's germline CDR1 is SGHAT and CDR2 FQNNGV. CDR3 sequence (DNA): TGTGCCAGCAGCTCAGAGACACAACAGCCCCAGCATTTT. Protein sequence: CASSSETQQPQHF.

The J gene is TRBJ2-2, the V gene TRBV6-1; tentatively, D is TRBD1 (6 bases). V was pared by 3 bases and J by 6 bases, with 14 bases between. The CDR3 spans 15 residues. Per the germline V gene, CDR1 is MNHNS and CDR2 is SASEGT. The CDR3 sequence: CASSDTGRTAGELFF. Here the CDR3 DNA reads TGTGCCAGCAGTGATACAGGGCGGACGGCCGGGGAGCTGTTTTTT.

CDR3 nucleotides: TGTGCCAGCAGCCCCCCCGGGGGGGCTGAGACCCAGTACTTC. Translating it yields CASSPPGGAETQYF. The chain links TRBV4-2 to TRBJ2-5; 8 bases align to TRBD2. The germline gives CDR1 LGHNA, CDR2 YNFKEQ. Trimming took 4 bases from V and 5 from J; bases not matched to a gene: 6. There are 14 residues in the CDR3.